The present TCR beta chain was sequenced within a study of CD8 T cells in ankylosing spondylitis. With regard to this clonotype: The antigen remains unidentified.

Study results and limitations: Among TCR beta sequences, a motif of fewer than 10 highly homologous variants appeared characteristic of ankylosing spondylitis blood. Those disease-linked clones were CD8+; they were also relatively rare in peripheral blood. Reactive arthritis synovial fluid and blood were previously reported to contain some motif variants.

TCR beta libraries were made by quantitative 5'-RACE with molecular barcodes. MiXCR was run by TCRdb on the 5' RACE reads, yielding one entry per CDR3 protein. This sample yields roughly 200,000 distinct CDR3 sequences, of which roughly 26% are seen a single time; more than 6.5% belongs to the top ten. After removal of 5 bases from V and 4 bases from J, the junction contained 11 bases not matched to a gene. Germline assignment: CDR1 SEHNR and CDR2 FQNEAQ (reference sequence). This CDR3 is built from 16 residues. Sequencing was done on a sample of blood, either unsorted or a sorted T cell fraction (not recorded which). The chain couples TRBV7-9 to TRBJ2-1; 7 nucleotides agree with TRBD1. The receptor was derived from a male donor with ankylosing spondylitis or in good health (not recorded which). The CDR3 nucleotides are TGTGCCAGCAGCCCAACTCTGGGACAGCAATACAATGAGCAGTTCTTC. This translates into CASSPTLGQQYNEQFF.